A selection of T cell receptor beta chains follows, all from one sample in a study of neurological immune-mediated disorders. TCRdb fed the 5' RACE reads into MiXCR, producing one record per CDR3 protein. The table shows about 76,000 distinct CDR3 sequences, with 17% occurring only once. What was sequenced was PBMCs. The receptor source for this set is a woman aged 40 to 55 in good health. Both conserved end residues are part of each CDR3. D genes are given only for firm matches. Expanded clones get a size class; other rows say once, few or many, or leave the size out.

v_call	clone_size	j_call	d_call	cdr3_nt	cdr3_aa
TRBV28	many	TRBJ2-5	TRBD1	TGTGCCAGCAGTATCGAGCAGGGGGTTCAAGAGACCCAGTACTTC	CASSIEQGVQETQYF
TRBV5-1	many	TRBJ2-1	-	TGCGCCAGCAGCTTGGGAGACATCTACAATGAGCAGTTCTTC	CASSLGDIYNEQFF
TRBV28	-	TRBJ2-1	-	TGTGCCAGCAGCGGACCCTTATTGAGCTCCTACAATGAGCAGTTCTTC	CASSGPLLSSYNEQFF
TRBV5-1	many	TRBJ1-3	-	TGCGCCAGCAGCTTCGGAGGTACCGGAAACACCATATATTTT	CASSFGGTGNTIYF
TRBV6-1	many	TRBJ1-1	-	TGTGCCAGCTGGCAGGGTGGTTTGGGCACTGAAGCTTTCTTT	CASWQGGLGTEAFF
TRBV20-1	many	TRBJ1-6	-	TGCAGTGCTAGGAAGAACCTGGAAGTGGCCCTCCACTTT	CSARKNLEVALHF
TRBV28	-	TRBJ1-2	-	TGTGCCAGCAGTTTTTTAGGGAGGGGCTACACCTTC	CASSFLGRGYTF
TRBV14	many	TRBJ2-2	-	TGTGCCAGCAGCCAAGAAGGGCCAGGGCTTAACACCGGGGAGCTGTTTTTT	CASSQEGPGLNTGELFF
TRBV5-5	many	TRBJ1-4	TRBD1	TGTGCCAGCAGCTTAGGGGGCGAGAATGAAAAACTGTTTTTT	CASSLGGENEKLFF
TRBV29-1	many	TRBJ1-1	-	TGCAGCGTTGAAAGTGGGAGGGTCATGAACACTGAAGCTTTCTTT	CSVESGRVMNTEAFF
TRBV5-1	many	TRBJ2-5	TRBD1	TGCGCCAGCCAACAAAACCGGGACAGAGAGACCCAGTACTTC	CASQQNRDRETQYF
TRBV18	many	TRBJ2-3	-	TGTGCCAGCTCACTCCCAAGCCTTTCTACGCAGTATTTT	CASSLPSLSTQYF
TRBV5-1	many	TRBJ2-1	-	TGCGCCAGCAATAACGCGATAGGTAGCAATGAGCAGTTCTTC	CASNNAIGSNEQFF
TRBV6-5	many	TRBJ1-6	TRBD1	TGTGCCAGCAGTCCGGGACAGGGGGAATCACCCCTCCACTTT	CASSPGQGESPLHF
TRBV5-5	many	TRBJ2-5	-	TGTGCCAGCAGCTTAAGAGGGGGAGAGACCCAGTACTTC	CASSLRGGETQYF
TRBV7-2	many	TRBJ2-5	-	TGTGCCAGCAGCTTAGCGACAGGAGAGACCCAGTACTTC	CASSLATGETQYF
TRBV4-3	many	TRBJ2-1	-	TGCGCCAGCAGCCAAGAAGAGGGGGGGGGCGACAATGAGCAGTTCTTC	CASSQEEGGGDNEQFF
TRBV12-3/TRBV12-4	many	TRBJ1-1	-	TGTGCCAGCAGTTTCAGAGATCTGACAGCTGAAGCTTTCTTT	CASSFRDLTAEAFF
TRBV5-1	many	TRBJ1-6	-	TGCGCCAGCAGCTCGGACTATAATTCACCCCTCCACTTT	CASSSDYNSPLHF
TRBV7-3	-	TRBJ2-2	-	TGTGCCAGCAGCTTATTCGGGGGCACCGGGGAGCTGTTTTTT	CASSLFGGTGELFF
TRBV4-1	many	TRBJ2-5	-	TGCGCCAGCAGCCAAGATTCAGGACTGTACTTC	CASSQDSGLYF
TRBV11-1	many	TRBJ2-4	-	TGTGCCAGCAGCCCCGGGGACACCCGGGGGACCAAAAACATTCAGTACTTC	CASSPGDTRGTKNIQYF
TRBV20-1	many	TRBJ1-2	TRBD1	TGCAGTGCTTCACAGGGGGACCGTGGCTACACCTTC	CSASQGDRGYTF
TRBV24-1	many	TRBJ1-2	-	TGTGCCACCAGATCCCCTGCCGGGGGCTACACCTTC	CATRSPAGGYTF
TRBV2	many	TRBJ2-7	-	TGTGCCAGCCGCGACAGCTCCTACGAGCAGTACTTC	CASRDSSYEQYF
TRBV12-3/TRBV12-4	many	TRBJ1-2	-	TGTGCCAGCAGTCCAGGGCTCGGCTACACCTTC	CASSPGLGYTF
TRBV6-2/TRBV6-3	many	TRBJ2-2	-	TGTGCCAGCAGTTTCGGAGGGATTAACACCGGGGAGCTGTTTTTT	CASSFGGINTGELFF
TRBV20-1	many	TRBJ2-3	-	TGCAGTGCTTTGGGAGGGACAAGTCGGAAAACAGATACGCAGTATTTT	CSALGGTSRKTDTQYF
TRBV20-1	many	TRBJ2-4	-	TGCAGTGCTAGAGTTAGTGGGACGGACATTCAGTACTTC	CSARVSGTDIQYF
TRBV5-1	-	TRBJ2-3	TRBD1	TGCGCCAGCAGCTTTATCCCGGGACAGGGGATATCAGATATGCAGTATTTT	CASSFIPGQGISDMQYF
TRBV5-1	many	TRBJ1-1	TRBD1	TGCGCCAGCAGCTTGGAGGGACAGGGGGTGGACACTGAAGCTTTCTTT	CASSLEGQGVDTEAFF
TRBV3-1	many	TRBJ2-3	-	TGTGCCAGCAGCCAAGATGGGGCAGATACGCAGTATTTT	CASSQDGADTQYF
TRBV2	many	TRBJ1-2	TRBD1	TGTGCCAGCAGTCCAGACAGGGTCTATGGCTACACCTTC	CASSPDRVYGYTF
TRBV3-1	-	TRBJ2-1	-	TGTGCCAGCAGTCTTTACTCGGGGGGCCTTTACAATGAGCAGTTCTTC	CASSLYSGGLYNEQFF
TRBV6-5	many	TRBJ1-1	TRBD1	TGTGCCAGCAGAGAGGACAGGGGGAACACTGAAGCTTTCTTT	CASREDRGNTEAFF